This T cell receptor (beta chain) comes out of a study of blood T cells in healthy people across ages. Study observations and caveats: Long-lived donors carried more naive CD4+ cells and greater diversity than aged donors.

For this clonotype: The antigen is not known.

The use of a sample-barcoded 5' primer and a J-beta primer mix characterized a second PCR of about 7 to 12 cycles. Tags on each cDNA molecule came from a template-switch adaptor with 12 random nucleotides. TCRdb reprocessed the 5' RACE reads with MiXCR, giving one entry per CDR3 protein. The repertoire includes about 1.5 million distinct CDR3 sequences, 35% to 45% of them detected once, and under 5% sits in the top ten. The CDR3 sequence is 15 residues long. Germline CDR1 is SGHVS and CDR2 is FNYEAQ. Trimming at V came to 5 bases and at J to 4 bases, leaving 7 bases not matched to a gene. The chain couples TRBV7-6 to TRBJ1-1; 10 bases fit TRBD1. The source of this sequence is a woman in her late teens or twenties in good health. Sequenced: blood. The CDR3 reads CASSAWDRGGTEAFF. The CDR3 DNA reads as TGTGCCAGCAGCGCTTGGGACAGGGGAGGCACTGAAGCTTTCTTT.